This paragraph covers one T cell receptor beta chain sequence. The authors' processing: Nucleated cell number was recorded as an estimate derived from reference gene primer amplification. Profiled with immunoSEQ multiplex PCR; TCRdb holds only in-frame clones, not every one. V and J calls plus clone size are reproduced from that table; the DNA served to infer D and trimming. The sample yields 150,000 to 200,000 clones, about 78% seen once. The sample is drawn from a study of blood T cell repertoires in COVID-19. Study in general: COVID-19 samples collected from the United States, Italy and Spain covered acute and convalescent phases. From T cells, B-cell-depleted T cells, or PBMCs came the material, which was cDNA or gDNA.

CDR3 length: 15 amino acids. The germline V gene has CDR1 SEHNR and CDR2 FQNEAQ (reference sequence). V was pared by 5 bases and J by 6 bases, with 12 bases of the junction left unmatched. This sequence was found in a woman between 50 and 59 years old with active or convalescent COVID-19. Sequenced sample: peripheral blood. The chain joins TRBV7-9 to TRBJ2-5, with 7 bases identical to TRBD2. The CDR3 DNA sequence: TGTGCCAGCAGCCCGTCGACTAGCAGCTTGAAGACCCAGTACTTC. Amino acids: CASSPSTSSLKTQYF.